The following is a T cell receptor beta chain sequence with its context. The CDR3 is 15 amino acids. With V trimmed by 5 bases and J by 7 bases, 7 bases remained unmatched. Per the germline V gene, CDR1 is SGHTA and CDR2 is FQGTGA. This specimen belongs to a study of blood T cell repertoires in COVID-19. Study in general: Researchers got acute and convalescent COVID-19 samples from the United States, Italy and Spain.

Data came from immunoSEQ multiplex PCR; TCRdb stores just in-frame clones and leaves some out. This table has some 300,000 clones, around 81% appearing once. The sequencing sample was made of peripheral blood. The TCR sequence derives from a woman between 50 and 59 years old with active or convalescent COVID-19. The chain employs TRBV7-3 and TRBJ2-1; 11 nucleotides align to TRBD2. The CDR3 bases are TGTGCCAGCAGCACACTAGCGGGAGTAGGGAATGAGCAGTTCTTC. Protein sequence: CASSTLAGVGNEQFF. The full variable domain, in which reference TRBV7-3 and TRBJ2-1 provide the parts outside the CDR3, is GAGVSQTPSNKVTEKGKYVELRCDPISGHTALYWYRQSLGQGPEFLIYFQGTGAADDSGLPNDRFFAVRPEGSVSTLKIQRTERGDSAVYLCASSTLAGVGNEQFFGPGTRLTVL.